This TCR beta chain comes out of a study of shared clonotypes between healthy human individuals. Terminally differentiated effector memory CD45RA+ cells were left out of the naive CD8 fraction, which was CD45RO-negative and positively selected for CCR7. In regard to this clone: The antigen is undetermined.

The CDR3 contains 14 residues. J lost 4 bases, V lost 0 bases, and 3 bases had no gene match. CDR1 is SGHRS, CDR2 YFSETQ, per germline. Measured with immunoSEQ multiplex PCR; TCRdb has only the in-frame clones, and not every one. The table lists around 2,000,000 clones, approximately 94% of them singletons. Overall study findings and caveats: Naive subsets generally had larger estimated richness than memory subsets.

The receptor's source is a man between 18 and 29 years old in good health. The J gene is TRBJ1-1, the V gene TRBV5-1, with TRBD1 matching 7 bases. Sequenced sample: naive CD8+ T cells sorted from blood. CDR3 loop: CASSLEGGSTEAFF. In DNA form, the CDR3 reads TGCGCCAGCAGCTTGGAAGGGGGCAGCACTGAAGCTTTCTTT. The full variable domain, with the rest looked up from reference TRBV5-1 and TRBJ1-1, is KAGVTQTPRYLIKTRGQQVTLSCSPISGHRSVSWYQQTPGQGLQFLFEYFSETQRNKGNFPGRFSGRQFSNSRSEMNVSTLELGDSALYLCASSLEGGSTEAFFGQGTRLTVV.